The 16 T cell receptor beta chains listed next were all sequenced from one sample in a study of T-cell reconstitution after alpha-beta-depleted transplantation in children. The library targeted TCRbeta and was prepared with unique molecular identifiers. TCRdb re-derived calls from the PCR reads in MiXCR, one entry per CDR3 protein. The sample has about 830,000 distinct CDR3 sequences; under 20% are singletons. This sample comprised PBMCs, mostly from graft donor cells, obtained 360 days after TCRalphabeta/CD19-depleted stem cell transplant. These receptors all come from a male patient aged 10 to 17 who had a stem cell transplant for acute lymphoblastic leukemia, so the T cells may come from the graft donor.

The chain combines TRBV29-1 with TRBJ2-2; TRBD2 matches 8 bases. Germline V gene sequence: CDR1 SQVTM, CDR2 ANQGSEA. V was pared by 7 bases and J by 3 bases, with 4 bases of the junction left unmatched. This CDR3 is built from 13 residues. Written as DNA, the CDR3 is TGCAGCGGCGGGACTAGTTACACCGGGGAGCTGTTTTTT. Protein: CSGGTSYTGELFF.

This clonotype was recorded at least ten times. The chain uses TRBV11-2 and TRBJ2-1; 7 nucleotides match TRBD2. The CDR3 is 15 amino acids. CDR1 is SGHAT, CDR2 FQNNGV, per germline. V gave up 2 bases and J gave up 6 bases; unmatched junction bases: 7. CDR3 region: CASSLPSGGGNEQFF. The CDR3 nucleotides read TGTGCCAGCAGCTTACCTTCTGGGGGGGGCAATGAGCAGTTCTTC.

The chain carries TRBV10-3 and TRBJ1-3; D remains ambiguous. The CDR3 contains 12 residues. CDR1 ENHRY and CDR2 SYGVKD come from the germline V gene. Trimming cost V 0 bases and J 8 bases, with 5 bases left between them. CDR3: CAISESLDTIYF. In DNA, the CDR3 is TGTGCCATCAGTGAGTCGCTGGACACCATATATTTT.

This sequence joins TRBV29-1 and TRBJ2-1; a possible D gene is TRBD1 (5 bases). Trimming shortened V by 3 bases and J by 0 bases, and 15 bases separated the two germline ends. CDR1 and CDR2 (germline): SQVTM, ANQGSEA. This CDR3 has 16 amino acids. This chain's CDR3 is CSVELHRSSSYNEQFF. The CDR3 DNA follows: TGCAGCGTTGAGTTACACAGGTCGAGCTCCTACAATGAGCAGTTCTTC.

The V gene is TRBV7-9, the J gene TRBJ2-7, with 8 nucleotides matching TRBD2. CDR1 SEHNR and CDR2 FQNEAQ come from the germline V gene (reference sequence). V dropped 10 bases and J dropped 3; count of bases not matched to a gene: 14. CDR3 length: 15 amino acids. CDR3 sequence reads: CATLSGSLEYYEQYF. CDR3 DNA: TGTGCCACTCTGAGCGGGAGTCTAGAGTACTACGAGCAGTACTTC. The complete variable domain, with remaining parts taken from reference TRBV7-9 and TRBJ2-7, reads DTGVSQNPRHKITKRGQNVTFRCDPISEHNRLYWYRQTLGQGPEFLTYFQNEAQLEKSRLLSDRFSAERPKGSFSTLEIQRTEQGDSAMYLCATLSGSLEYYEQYFGPGTRLTVT.

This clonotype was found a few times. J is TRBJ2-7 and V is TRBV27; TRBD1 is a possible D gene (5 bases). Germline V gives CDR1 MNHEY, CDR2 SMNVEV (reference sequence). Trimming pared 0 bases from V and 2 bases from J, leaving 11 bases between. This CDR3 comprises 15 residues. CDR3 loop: CASSLSKGYTYEQYF. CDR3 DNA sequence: TGTGCCAGCAGTTTATCGAAGGGGTACACCTACGAGCAGTACTTC.

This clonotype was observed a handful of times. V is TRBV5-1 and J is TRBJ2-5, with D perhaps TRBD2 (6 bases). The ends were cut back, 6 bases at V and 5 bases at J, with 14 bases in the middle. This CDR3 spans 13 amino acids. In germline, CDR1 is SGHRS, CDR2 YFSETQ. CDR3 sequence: CASTWVEGETQYF. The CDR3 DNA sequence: TGCGCCAGCACCTGGGTGGAGGGGGAGACCCAGTACTTC.

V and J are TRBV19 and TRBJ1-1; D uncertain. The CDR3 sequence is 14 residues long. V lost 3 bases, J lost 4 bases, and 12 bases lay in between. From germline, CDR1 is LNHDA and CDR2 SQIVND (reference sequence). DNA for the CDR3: TGTGCCAGTAGTATTACGCAGGTGGCCACTGAAGCTTTCTTT. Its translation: CASSITQVATEAFF.

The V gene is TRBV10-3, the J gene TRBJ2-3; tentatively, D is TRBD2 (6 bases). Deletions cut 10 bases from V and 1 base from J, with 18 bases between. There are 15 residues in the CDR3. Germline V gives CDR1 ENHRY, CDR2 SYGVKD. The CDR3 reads CASTRRELGTDTQYF. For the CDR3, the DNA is TGTGCCAGCACCAGACGGGAGTTGGGCACAGATACGCAGTATTTT.

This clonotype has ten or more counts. DNA for the CDR3: TGCGCCAGCAGCCGAAAGCCCACAGATACGCAGTATTTT. Translated, it gives CASSRKPTDTQYF. The gene calls are TRBV4-1 and TRBJ2-3, with unresolved D. V was clipped by 4 bases and J by 2 bases, with 7 bases between them. The length of the CDR3 is 13 residues. Germline V lookup: CDR1 MGHRA, CDR2 YSYEKL.

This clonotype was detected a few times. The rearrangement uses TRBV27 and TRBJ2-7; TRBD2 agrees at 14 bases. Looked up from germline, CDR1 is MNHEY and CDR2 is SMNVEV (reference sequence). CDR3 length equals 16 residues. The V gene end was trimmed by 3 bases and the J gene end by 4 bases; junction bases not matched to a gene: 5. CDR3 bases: TGTGCCAGCAGTTTTGGACTAGCGGGAGGATTTTACGAGCAGTACTTC. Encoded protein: CASSFGLAGGFYEQYF.

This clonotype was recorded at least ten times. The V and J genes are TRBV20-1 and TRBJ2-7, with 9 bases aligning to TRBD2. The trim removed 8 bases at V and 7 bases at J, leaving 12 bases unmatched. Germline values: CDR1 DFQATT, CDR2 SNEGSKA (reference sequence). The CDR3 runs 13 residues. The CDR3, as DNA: TGCAGTCCCCTTCCTAGCGGGGTCAAAGAGCAGTACTTC. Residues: CSPLPSGVKEQYF.

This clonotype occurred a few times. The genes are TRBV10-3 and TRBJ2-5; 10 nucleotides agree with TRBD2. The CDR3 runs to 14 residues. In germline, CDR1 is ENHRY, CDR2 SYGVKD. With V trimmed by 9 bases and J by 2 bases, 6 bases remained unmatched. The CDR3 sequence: CAMSPLAGQETQYF. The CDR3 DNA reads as TGTGCCATGTCGCCACTAGCGGGACAAGAGACCCAGTACTTC.

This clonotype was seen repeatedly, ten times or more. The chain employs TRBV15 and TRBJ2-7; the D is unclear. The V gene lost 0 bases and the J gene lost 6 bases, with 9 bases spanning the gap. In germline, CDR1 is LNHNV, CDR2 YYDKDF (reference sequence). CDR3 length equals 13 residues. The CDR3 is CATSRDPGLEQYF. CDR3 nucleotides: TGTGCCACCAGCAGAGATCCTGGGCTCGAGCAGTACTTC.

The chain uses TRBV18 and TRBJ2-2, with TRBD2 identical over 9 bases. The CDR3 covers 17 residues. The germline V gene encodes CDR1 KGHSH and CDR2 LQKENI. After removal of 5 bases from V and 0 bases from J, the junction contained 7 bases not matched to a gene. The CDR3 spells CASSSAREGANTGELFF. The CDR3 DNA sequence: TGTGCCAGCTCAAGCGCGCGGGAGGGGGCGAACACCGGGGAGCTGTTTTTT.

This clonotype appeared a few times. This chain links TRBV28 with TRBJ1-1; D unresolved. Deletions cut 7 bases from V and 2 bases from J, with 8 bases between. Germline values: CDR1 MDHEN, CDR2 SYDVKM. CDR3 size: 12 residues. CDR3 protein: CASTLPNTEAFF. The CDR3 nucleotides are TGTGCCAGCACCCTCCCAAACACTGAAGCTTTCTTT. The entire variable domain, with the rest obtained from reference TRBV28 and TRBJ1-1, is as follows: DVKVTQSSRYLVKRTGEKVFLECVQDMDHENMFWYRQDPGLGLRLIYFSYDVKMKEKGDIPEGYSVSREKKERFSLILESASTNQTSMYLCASTLPNTEAFFGQGTRLTVV.